The table lists the clone carrying this TCR beta chain with many counts. What it recognizes is unknown. Unique molecular identifiers featured in how the TCRbeta library was prepared. MiXCR, run by TCRdb on the PCR reads, gives a single entry per CDR3 protein. The sample consists of 400,000 to 550,000 distinct CDR3 sequences, roughly a tenth of them appearing once. The entry originates in a study of T-cell reconstitution after alpha-beta-depleted transplantation in children. The CDR3 covers 14 residues. V shed 6 bases and J shed 0 bases, with 9 bases lying between them. Germline lookup yields CDR1 MNHEY and CDR2 SVGEGT. Broader study findings: Surviving recipient T cells and thymic progenitors produced the high day-60 TCRbeta diversity seen in some patients.

This sequence was found in a child aged 2 to 10 with inherited bone marrow failure, due to receive a stem cell transplant. J is TRBJ1-5 and V is TRBV6-2 or TRBV6-3, with D perhaps TRBD1 (5 bases). Material: PBMCs, obtained before TCRalphabeta/CD19-depleted stem cell transplant. The CDR3 loop is CASRGRYSNQPQHF. The DNA for the CDR3 is TGTGCCAGCAGGGGACGGTATAGCAATCAGCCCCAGCATTTT.